This T cell receptor beta chain was profiled in a study of cytomegalovirus exposure and HLA in healthy donors. Study-wide points: Most TCR sequences were rare, but some public TCRs occurred in many donors. With further analysis later on, most CMV-associated TCR beta chains appeared HLA-restricted.

A few counts support this clone. Its cognate antigen is unknown. The CDR3 is 15 amino acids. The ends were cut back, 6 bases at V and 3 bases at J, with 14 bases in the middle. Germline values: CDR1 MNHNY, CDR2 SVGAGI (reference sequence). Primers: 60 Vbeta forward and 13 Jbeta reverse. The method was immunoSEQ multiplex PCR; TCRdb's version includes in-frame clones alone and lacks a portion of them. The sample holds more than 90,000 clones; just under 80% are singletons and the top ten take under 4%. Material: PBMCs. This chain joins TRBV6-6 and TRBJ2-2; the D gene is possibly TRBD2 (5 bases). The clonotype comes from a woman between 40 and 55 years old in good health and CMV-seronegative. The CDR3 nucleotides are TGTGCCAGCAGAATGGACGGACTGCACACCGGGGAGCTGTTTTTT. Its protein is CASRMDGLHTGELFF.